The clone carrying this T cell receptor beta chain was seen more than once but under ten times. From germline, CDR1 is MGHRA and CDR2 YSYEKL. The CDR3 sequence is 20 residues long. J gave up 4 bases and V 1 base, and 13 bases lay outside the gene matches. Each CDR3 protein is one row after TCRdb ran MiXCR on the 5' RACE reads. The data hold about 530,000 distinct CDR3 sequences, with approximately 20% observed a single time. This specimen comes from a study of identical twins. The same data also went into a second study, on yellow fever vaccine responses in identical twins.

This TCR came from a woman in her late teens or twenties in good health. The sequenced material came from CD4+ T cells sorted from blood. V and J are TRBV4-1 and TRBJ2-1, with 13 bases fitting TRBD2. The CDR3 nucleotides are TGCGCCAGCAGCCAAGCCTTACTAGCGGGAGGGCCCGTTACTTACAATGAGCAGTTCTTC. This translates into CASSQALLAGGPVTYNEQFF.